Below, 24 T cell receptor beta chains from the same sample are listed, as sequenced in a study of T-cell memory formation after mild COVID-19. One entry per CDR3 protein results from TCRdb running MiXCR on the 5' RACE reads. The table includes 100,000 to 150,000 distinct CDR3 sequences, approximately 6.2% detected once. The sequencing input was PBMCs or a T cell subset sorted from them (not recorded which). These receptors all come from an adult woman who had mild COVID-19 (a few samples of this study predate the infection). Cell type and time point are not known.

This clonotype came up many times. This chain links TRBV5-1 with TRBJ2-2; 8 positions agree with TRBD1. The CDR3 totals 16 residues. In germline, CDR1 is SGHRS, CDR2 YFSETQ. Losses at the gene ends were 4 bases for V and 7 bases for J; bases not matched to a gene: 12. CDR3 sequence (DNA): TGCGCCAGCAGCCCTGGATTCAGGGGGCTCGGCGGGGAGCTGTTTTTT. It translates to CASSPGFRGLGGELFF.

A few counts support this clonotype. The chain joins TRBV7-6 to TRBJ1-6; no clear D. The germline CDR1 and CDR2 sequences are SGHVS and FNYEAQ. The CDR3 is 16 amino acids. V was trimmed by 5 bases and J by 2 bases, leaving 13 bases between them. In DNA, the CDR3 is TGTGCCAGCAGCCCGCCGCCACTTCCCTATAATTCACCCCTCCACTTT. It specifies CASSPPPLPYNSPLHF.

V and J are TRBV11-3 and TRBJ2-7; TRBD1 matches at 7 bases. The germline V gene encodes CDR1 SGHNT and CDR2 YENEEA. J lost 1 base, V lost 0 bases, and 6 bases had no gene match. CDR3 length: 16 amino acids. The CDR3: CASSLDLTGMSYEQYF. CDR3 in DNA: TGTGCCAGCAGCTTAGACCTGACAGGGATGTCCTACGAGCAGTACTTC.

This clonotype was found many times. For the CDR3, the DNA is TGTGCCAGCAGACCGACAGGGCGAAATGAAAAACTGTTTTTT. It specifies CASRPTGRNEKLFF. The rearrangement links TRBV6-5 to TRBJ1-4, with 7 bases matching TRBD1. Germline V gene sequence: CDR1 MNHEY, CDR2 SVGAGI. The V gene end was trimmed by 6 bases and the J gene end by 5 bases; junction bases not matched to a gene: 6. This CDR3 region has 14 residues.

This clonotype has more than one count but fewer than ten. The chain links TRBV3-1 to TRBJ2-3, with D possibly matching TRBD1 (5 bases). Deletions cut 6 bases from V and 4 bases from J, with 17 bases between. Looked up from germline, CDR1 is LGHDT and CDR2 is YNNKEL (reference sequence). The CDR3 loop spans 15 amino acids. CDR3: CASSQLVLGADTQYF. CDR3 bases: TGTGCCAGCAGTCAACTTGTTTTAGGGGCAGATACGCAGTATTTT.

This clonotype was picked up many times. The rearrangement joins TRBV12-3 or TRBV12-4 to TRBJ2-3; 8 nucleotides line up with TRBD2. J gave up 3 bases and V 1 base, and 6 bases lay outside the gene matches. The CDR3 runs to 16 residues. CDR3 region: CASSLGTSRRTDTQYF. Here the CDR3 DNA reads TGTGCCAGCAGTTTAGGGACTAGCAGGCGTACAGATACGCAGTATTTT.

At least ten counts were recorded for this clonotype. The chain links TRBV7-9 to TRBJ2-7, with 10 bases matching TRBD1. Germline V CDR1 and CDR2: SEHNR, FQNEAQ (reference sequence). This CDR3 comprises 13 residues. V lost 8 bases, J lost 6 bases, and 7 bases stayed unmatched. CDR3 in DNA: TGTGCCAGCCAAATCGGACAGGGGGTCGAGCAGTACTTC. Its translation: CASQIGQGVEQYF. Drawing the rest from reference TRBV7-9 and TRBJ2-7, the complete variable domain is DTGVSQNPRHKITKRGQNVTFRCDPISEHNRLYWYRQTLGQGPEFLTYFQNEAQLEKSRLLSDRFSAERPKGSFSTLEIQRTEQGDSAMYLCASQIGQGVEQYFGPGTRLTVT.

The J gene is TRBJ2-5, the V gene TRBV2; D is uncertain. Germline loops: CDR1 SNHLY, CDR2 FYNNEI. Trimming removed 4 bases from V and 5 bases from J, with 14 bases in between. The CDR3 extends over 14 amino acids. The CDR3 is CASSALAIGETQYF. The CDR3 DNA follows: TGTGCCAGCAGTGCTTTAGCTATTGGGGAGACCCAGTACTTC.

Written as DNA, the CDR3 is TGTGCCAGCAGTTATGGGACAGGAGGCTCCTACGAGCAGTACGTC. Its translation is CASSYGTGGSYEQYV. The chain carries TRBV6-2 or TRBV6-3 and TRBJ2-7, with 8 positions matching TRBD1. The CDR3 contains 15 residues. Trimming removed 3 bases from V and 0 bases from J; junction bases left unmatched: 4. CDR1 and CDR2 (germline): MNHEY, SVGEGT.

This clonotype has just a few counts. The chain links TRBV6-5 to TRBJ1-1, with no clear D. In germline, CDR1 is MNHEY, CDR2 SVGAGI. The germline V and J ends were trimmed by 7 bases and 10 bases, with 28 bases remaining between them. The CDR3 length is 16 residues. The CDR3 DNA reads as TGTGCCAGCACCGACCTCGGGAGGGCCTCAAGAGCGGGAGCTTTCTTT. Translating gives CASTDLGRASRAGAFF.

CDR3 amino acids: CASSLDAVRIHNEQFF. CDR3 DNA: TGTGCCAGCAGCTTAGACGCGGTCCGGATACACAATGAGCAGTTCTTC. This chain joins TRBV7-9 and TRBJ2-1; D is uncertain. Germline V lookup: CDR1 SEHNR, CDR2 FQNEAQ (reference sequence). V was pared by 1 base and J by 5 bases, with 15 bases between. CDR3 length equals 16 residues.

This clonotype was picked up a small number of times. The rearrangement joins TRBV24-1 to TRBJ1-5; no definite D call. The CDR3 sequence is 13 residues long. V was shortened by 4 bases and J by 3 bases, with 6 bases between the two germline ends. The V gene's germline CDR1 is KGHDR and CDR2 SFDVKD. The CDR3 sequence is CATSEGTNQPQHF. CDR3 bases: TGTGCCACCAGTGAGGGCACCAATCAGCCCCAGCATTTT.

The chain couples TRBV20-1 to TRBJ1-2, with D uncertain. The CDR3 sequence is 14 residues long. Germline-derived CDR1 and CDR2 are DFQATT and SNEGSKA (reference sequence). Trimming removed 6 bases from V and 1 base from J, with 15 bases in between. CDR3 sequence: CSAAKTEINYGYTF. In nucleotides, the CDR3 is TGCAGTGCAGCAAAAACAGAGATTAACTATGGCTACACCTTC.

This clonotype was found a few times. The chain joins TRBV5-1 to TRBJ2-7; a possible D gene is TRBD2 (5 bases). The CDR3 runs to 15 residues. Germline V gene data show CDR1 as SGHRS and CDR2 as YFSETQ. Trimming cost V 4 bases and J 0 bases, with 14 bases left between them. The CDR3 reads CASSTGLPSSYEQYF. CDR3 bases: TGCGCCAGCAGCACCGGACTGCCGAGCTCCTACGAGCAGTACTTC.

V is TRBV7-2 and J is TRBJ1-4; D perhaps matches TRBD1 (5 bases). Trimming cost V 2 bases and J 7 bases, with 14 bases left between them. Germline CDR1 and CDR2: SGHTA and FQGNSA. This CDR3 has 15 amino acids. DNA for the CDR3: TGTGCCAGCAGCTTAATTGGGGGAGGTGGTGAAAAACTGTTTTTT. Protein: CASSLIGGGGEKLFF.

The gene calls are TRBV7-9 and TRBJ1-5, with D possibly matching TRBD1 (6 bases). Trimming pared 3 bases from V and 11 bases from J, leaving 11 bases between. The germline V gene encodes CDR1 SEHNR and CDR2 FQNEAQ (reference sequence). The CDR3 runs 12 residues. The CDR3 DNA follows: TGTGCCAGCAGCTTGGACAGTAAAGCCCAGCATTTT. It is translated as CASSLDSKAQHF. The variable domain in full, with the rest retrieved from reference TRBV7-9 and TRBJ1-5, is DTGVSQNPRHKITKRGQNVTFRCDPISEHNRLYWYRQTLGQGPEFLTYFQNEAQLEKSRLLSDRFSAERPKGSFSTLEIQRTEQGDSAMYLCASSLDSKAQHFGDGTRLSIL.

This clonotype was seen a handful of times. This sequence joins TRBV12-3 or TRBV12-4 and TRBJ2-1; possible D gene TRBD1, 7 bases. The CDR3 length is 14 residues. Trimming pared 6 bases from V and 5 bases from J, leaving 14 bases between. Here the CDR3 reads CASSRGAANNEQFF. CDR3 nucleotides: TGTGCCAGCAGCAGGGGGGCGGCGAACAATGAGCAGTTCTTC.

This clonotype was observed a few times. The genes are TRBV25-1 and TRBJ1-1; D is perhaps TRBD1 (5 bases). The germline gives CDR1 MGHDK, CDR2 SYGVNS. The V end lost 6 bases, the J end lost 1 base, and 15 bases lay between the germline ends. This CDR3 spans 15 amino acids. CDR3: CASSEEGRQNTEAFF. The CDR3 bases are TGTGCCAGCAGCGAGGAGGGACGACAGAACACTGAAGCTTTCTTT.

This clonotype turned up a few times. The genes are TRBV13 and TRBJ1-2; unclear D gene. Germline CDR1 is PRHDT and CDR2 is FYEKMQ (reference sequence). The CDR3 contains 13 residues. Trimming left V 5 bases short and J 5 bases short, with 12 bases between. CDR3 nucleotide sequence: TGTGCCAGCAGCCTAACAGTGGAATATGGCTACACCTTC. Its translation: CASSLTVEYGYTF.

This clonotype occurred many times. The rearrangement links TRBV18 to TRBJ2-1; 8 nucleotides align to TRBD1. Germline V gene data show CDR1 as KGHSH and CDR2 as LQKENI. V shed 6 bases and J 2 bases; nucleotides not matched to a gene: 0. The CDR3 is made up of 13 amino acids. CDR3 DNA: TGTGCCAGCTCGGGACAGGCCTACAATGAGCAGTTCTTC. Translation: CASSGQAYNEQFF.

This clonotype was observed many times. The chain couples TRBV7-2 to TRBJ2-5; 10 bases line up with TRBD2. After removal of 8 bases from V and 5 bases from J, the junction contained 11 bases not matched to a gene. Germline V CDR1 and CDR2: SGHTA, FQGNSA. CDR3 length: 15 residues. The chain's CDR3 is CASLSQLAGKETQYF. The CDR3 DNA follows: TGTGCCAGCCTCTCCCAACTAGCGGGAAAGGAGACCCAGTACTTC.

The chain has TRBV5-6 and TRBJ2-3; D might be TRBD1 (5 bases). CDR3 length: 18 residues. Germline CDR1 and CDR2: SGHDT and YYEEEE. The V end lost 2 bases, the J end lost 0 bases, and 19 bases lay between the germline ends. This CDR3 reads CASSLQVIPLSSTDTQYF. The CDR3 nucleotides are TGTGCCAGCAGCTTACAGGTGATCCCCTTGTCGAGCACAGATACGCAGTATTTT.

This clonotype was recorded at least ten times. CDR3 bases: TGCGCCAGCAGTATTGGGAGGGGACAAGAGACCCAGTACTTC. Encoded protein: CASSIGRGQETQYF. The chain links TRBV5-1 to TRBJ2-5; 7 bases match TRBD2. This CDR3 contains 14 residues. The trim removed 5 bases at V and 2 bases at J, leaving 6 bases unmatched. Germline loops: CDR1 SGHRS, CDR2 YFSETQ.

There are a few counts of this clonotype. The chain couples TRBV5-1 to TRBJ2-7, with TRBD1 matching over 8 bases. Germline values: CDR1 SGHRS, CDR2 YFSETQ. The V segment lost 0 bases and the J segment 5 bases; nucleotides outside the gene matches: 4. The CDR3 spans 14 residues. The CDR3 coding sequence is TGCGCCAGCAGCTTGGTGACAGGGGCGAACGAGCAGTACTTC. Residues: CASSLVTGANEQYF.